Below, 14 T cell receptor beta chains from the same sample are listed, as sequenced in a study of T cell repertoires in cytomegalovirus infection. Which antigens these TCRs recognize remains unknown. MiXCR, applied by TCRdb to the reads, yields one record per CDR3 protein. The sample includes roughly 220,000 distinct CDR3 sequences, less than 50% of them seen just once. Sequenced material: CD8+ T cells from cultured PBMCs, taken from culture after CMV antigen stimulation. These TCRs come from a human donor in good health (CMV status not recorded). Some clones in this sample may be carry-over from other donors' samples.

This clonotype has more than one count but fewer than ten. V is TRBV19 and J is TRBJ1-1, with TRBD1 identical over 8 bases. This CDR3 has 13 amino acids. The J segment lost 4 bases and the V segment lost 4 bases, leaving 2 bases of the junction unmatched. Germline values: CDR1 LNHDA, CDR2 SQIVND (reference sequence). In DNA form, the CDR3 reads TGTGCCAGTAGTACCGGGACAGGCACTGAAGCTTTCTTT. As protein: CASSTGTGTEAFF.

This clonotype was recorded only once. The rearrangement links TRBV27 to TRBJ2-7, with unresolved D. Trimming removed 3 bases at V and 2 bases at J, with 11 bases between. Germline V CDR1 and CDR2: MNHEY, SMNVEV (reference sequence). This CDR3 spans 14 amino acids. The CDR3 region is CASSLVRHPYEQYF. CDR3 bases: TGTGCCAGCAGTTTGGTACGTCACCCCTACGAGCAGTACTTC.

V gene TRBV7-3 combines with J gene TRBJ1-5; 8 bases map to TRBD1. J gave up 6 bases and V 1 base, and 8 bases lay outside the gene matches. The germline gives CDR1 SGHTA, CDR2 FQGTGA. The CDR3 spans 16 residues. CDR3 in DNA: TGTGCCAGCAGCTTAAAAAAGCAGGGGGCCGGTCAGCCCCAGCATTTT. This sequence encodes CASSLKKQGAGQPQHF.

The CDR3 loop is CASRELVETNNSPLHF. The CDR3, as DNA: TGTGCCAGTCGGGAACTCGTCGAGACTAATAATTCACCCCTCCACTTT. The chain carries TRBV6-5 and TRBJ1-6; the D is unclear. This CDR3 has 16 amino acids. V shed 9 bases and J shed 5 bases, with 20 bases lying between them. The germline CDR1 and CDR2 sequences are MNHEY and SVGAGI.

This clonotype showed up many times. The chain joins TRBV7-9 to TRBJ2-7; 8 positions agree with TRBD1. CDR1 and CDR2 from the germline V gene are SEHNR and FQNEAQ (reference sequence). The CDR3 spans 14 residues. Unmatched junction bases numbered 6, after V lost 6 bases and J lost 2 bases. The chain's CDR3 is CASSHRDRTYEQYF. The CDR3 DNA is TGTGCCAGCAGTCACCGGGACAGGACCTACGAGCAGTACTTC.

V and J are TRBV7-6 and TRBJ1-2; 9 bases align to TRBD1. Germline V gene data show CDR1 as SGHVS and CDR2 as FNYEAQ. This CDR3 is built from 14 residues. J gave up 7 bases and V 5 bases, and 8 bases lay outside the gene matches. DNA of the CDR3: TGTGCCAGCAGCCCACAGGGGGCTGGCTCTGGCTACACCTTC. Translating it yields CASSPQGAGSGYTF.

This chain connects TRBV14 to TRBJ1-6; TRBD1 might be the D (6 bases). Trimming removed 0 bases from V and 8 bases from J, with 11 bases in between. Looked up from germline, CDR1 is SGHDN and CDR2 is FVKESK. This CDR3 is built from 15 residues. The DNA of the CDR3 is TGTGCCAGCAGCCAAGAACAGGGCCTGCATTCACCCCTCCACTTT. This encodes CASSQEQGLHSPLHF.

The rearrangement uses TRBV12-5 and TRBJ1-2, with D possibly TRBD1 on 6 matching bases. Germline V gives CDR1 LGHNT, CDR2 FRNRAP. The length of the CDR3 is 14 residues. V shed 2 bases and J shed 7 bases, with 14 bases lying between them. CDR3 protein: CASGLKGGAGGYTF. In DNA, the CDR3 is TGTGCTAGTGGTTTGAAGGGGGGCGCAGGTGGCTACACCTTC.

The chain combines TRBV7-9 with TRBJ1-1, with D hard to call. The CDR3 spans 11 residues. V dropped 5 bases and J dropped 6 bases, with 7 bases sitting between them. Germline-derived CDR1 and CDR2 are SEHNR and FQNEAQ (reference sequence). DNA of the CDR3: TGTGCCAGCAGCCCAAAAGCTGAAGCTTTCTTT. Its translation is CASSPKAEAFF.

There are many counts of this clonotype. This chain joins TRBV7-8 and TRBJ2-7; 7 positions agree with TRBD1. Germline CDR1 SGHVS, CDR2 FQNEAQ. The CDR3 consists of 15 residues. Germline trimming cut 5 bases from V and 0 bases from J; bases unmatched to any gene: 7. CDR3 sequence reads: CASSHRGDSSYEQYF. In DNA form, the CDR3 reads TGTGCCAGCAGCCACAGGGGAGATAGCTCCTACGAGCAGTACTTC.

This clonotype was counted between two and nine times. V gene TRBV7-9 combines with J gene TRBJ1-5, with 7 positions matching TRBD1. Germline V lookup: CDR1 SEHNR, CDR2 FQNEAQ (reference sequence). The CDR3 contains 15 residues. J was trimmed by 0 bases and V by 4 bases; bases with no gene match: 3. The CDR3 DNA sequence: TGTGCCAGCAGCTCCGACAGGGATAGCAATCAGCCCCAGCATTTT. It yields the protein CASSSDRDSNQPQHF.

The genes are TRBV20-1 and TRBJ2-1; D is perhaps TRBD2 (5 bases). The CDR3 has 16 amino acids. The V end was cut by 3 bases, the J end by 0 bases, with 15 bases between. Germline values: CDR1 DFQATT, CDR2 SNEGSKA (reference sequence). The CDR3 region is CSARALLEGSYNEQFF. The CDR3 bases are TGCAGTGCTAGGGCCCTCTTAGAGGGCTCCTACAATGAGCAGTTCTTC.

This clonotype was recorded a few times. The chain has TRBV28 and TRBJ1-5; 7 nucleotides match TRBD1. The CDR3 loop spans 15 amino acids. The V and J ends lost 5 bases and 3 bases, in that order; junction bases with no gene match: 7. CDR1 is MDHEN and CDR2 is SYDVKM in the germline V gene. CDR3 sequence (DNA): TGTGCCAGCAGTCCCCGGACAGGCCTCAATCAGCCCCAGCATTTT. This codes for CASSPRTGLNQPQHF.

This clonotype was observed a few times. The chain employs TRBV19 and TRBJ2-1, with D uncertain. The germline CDR1 and CDR2 sequences are LNHDA and SQIVND (reference sequence). Trimming took off 3 bases at V and 0 bases at J, with 9 bases between the two ends. The CDR3 is made up of 15 amino acids. As DNA, the CDR3 is TGTGCCAGTAGTATTAAACCCAGCTCCTACAATGAGCAGTTCTTC. It yields the protein CASSIKPSSYNEQFF.